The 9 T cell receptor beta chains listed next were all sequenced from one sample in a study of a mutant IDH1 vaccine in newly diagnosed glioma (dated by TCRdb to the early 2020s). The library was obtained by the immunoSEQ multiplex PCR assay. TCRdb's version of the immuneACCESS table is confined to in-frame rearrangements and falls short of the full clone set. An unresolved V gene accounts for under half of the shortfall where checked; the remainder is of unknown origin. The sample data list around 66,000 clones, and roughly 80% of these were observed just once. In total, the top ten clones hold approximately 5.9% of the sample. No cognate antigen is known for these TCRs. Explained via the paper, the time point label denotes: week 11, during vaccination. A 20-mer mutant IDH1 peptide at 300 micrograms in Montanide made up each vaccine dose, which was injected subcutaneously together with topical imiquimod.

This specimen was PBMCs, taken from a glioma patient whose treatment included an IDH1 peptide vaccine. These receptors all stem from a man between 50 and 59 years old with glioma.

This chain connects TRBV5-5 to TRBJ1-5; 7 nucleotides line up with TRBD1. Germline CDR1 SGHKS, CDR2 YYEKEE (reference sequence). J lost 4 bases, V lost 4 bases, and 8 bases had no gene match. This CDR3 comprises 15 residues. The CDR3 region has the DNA TGTGCCAGCAGCATTACTGGGACAGCGAATCAGCCCCAGCATTTT. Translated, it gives CASSITGTANQPQHF.

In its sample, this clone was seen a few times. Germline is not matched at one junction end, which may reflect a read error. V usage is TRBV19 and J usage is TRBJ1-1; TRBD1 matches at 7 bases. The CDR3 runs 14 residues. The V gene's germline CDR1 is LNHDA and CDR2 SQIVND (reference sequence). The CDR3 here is CASSIPTGNPEAFF. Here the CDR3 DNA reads TGTGCCAGTAGTATACCGACAGGGAACCCTGAAGCTTTCTTT. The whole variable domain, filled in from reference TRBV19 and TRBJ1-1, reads DGGITQSPKYLFRKEGQNVTLSCEQNLNHDAMYWYRQDPGQGLRLIYYSQIVNDFQKGDIAEGYSVSREKKESFPLTVTSAQKNPTAFYLCASSIPTGNPEAFFGQGTRLTVV.

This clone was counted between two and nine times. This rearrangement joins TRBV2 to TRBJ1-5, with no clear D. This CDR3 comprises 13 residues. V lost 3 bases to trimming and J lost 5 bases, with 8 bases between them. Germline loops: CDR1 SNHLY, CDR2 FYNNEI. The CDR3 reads CASSEDEHQPQHF. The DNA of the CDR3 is TGTGCCAGCAGTGAGGACGAGCATCAGCCCCAGCATTTT.

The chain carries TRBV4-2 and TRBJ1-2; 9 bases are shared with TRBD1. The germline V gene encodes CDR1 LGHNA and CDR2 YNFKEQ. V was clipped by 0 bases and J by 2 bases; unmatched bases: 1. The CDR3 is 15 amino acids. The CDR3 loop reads CASSQEGQGNYGYTF. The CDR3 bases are TGTGCCAGCAGCCAAGAAGGACAGGGGAACTATGGCTACACCTTC.

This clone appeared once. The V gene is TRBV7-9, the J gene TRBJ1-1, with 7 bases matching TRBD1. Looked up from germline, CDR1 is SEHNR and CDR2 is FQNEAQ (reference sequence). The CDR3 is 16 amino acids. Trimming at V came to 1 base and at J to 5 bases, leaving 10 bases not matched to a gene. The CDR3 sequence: CASSLGGTRGRTEAFF. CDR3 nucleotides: TGTGCCAGCAGCTTAGGGGGTACGAGGGGGCGGACTGAAGCTTTCTTT.

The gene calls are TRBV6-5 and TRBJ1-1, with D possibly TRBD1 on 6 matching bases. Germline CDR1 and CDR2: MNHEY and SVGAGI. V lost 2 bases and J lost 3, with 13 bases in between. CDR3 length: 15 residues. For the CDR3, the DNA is TGTGCCAGCAGTTACGGGGGGCGCGGGGACACTGAAGCTTTCTTT. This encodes CASSYGGRGDTEAFF.

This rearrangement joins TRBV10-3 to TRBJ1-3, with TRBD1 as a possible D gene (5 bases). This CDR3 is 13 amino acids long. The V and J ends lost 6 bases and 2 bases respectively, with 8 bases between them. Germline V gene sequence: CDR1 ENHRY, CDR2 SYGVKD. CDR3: CAIRGETGNTIYF. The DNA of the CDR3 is TGTGCCATCAGGGGGGAAACTGGAAACACCATATATTTT.

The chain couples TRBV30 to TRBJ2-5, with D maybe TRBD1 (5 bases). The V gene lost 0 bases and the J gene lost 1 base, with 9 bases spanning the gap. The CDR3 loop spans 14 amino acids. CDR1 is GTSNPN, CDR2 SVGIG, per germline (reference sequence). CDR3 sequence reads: CAWSVLQGQETQYF. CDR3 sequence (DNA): TGTGCCTGGAGTGTTCTCCAGGGCCAAGAGACCCAGTACTTC. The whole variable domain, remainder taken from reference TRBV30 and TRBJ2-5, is SQTIHQWPATLVQPVGSPLSLECTVEGTSNPNLYWYRQAAGRGLQLLFYSVGIGQISSEVPQNLSASRPQDRQFILSSKKLLLSDSGFYLCAWSVLQGQETQYFGPGTRLLVL.

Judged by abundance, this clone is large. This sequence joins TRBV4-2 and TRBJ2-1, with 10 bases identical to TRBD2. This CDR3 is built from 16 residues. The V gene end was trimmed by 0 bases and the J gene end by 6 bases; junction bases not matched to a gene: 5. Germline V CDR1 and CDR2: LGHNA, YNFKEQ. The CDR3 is CASSQDRTSGSNEQFF. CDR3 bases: TGTGCCAGCAGCCAAGATCGGACTAGCGGTTCCAATGAGCAGTTCTTC.